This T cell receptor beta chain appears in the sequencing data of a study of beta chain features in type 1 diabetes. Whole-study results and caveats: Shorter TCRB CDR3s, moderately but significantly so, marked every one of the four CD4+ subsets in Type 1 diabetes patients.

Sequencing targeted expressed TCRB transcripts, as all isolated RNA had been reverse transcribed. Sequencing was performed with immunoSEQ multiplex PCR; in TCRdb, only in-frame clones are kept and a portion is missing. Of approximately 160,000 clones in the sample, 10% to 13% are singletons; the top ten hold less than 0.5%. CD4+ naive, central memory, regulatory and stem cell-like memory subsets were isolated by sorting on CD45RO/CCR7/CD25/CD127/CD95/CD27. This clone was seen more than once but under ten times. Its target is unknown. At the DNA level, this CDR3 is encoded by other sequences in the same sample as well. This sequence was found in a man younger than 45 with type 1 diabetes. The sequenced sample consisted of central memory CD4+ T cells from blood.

The CDR3 region is CASRGQETQYF. The CDR3, as DNA: TGTGCCTCTAGGGGGCAAGAGACCCAGTACTTC. The chain recombines TRBV19 with TRBJ2-5; D might be TRBD1 (6 bases). This CDR3 is 11 amino acids long. The V end lost 11 bases, the J end lost 2 bases, and 9 bases lay between the germline ends. Germline V gives CDR1 LNHDA, CDR2 SQIVND (reference sequence).